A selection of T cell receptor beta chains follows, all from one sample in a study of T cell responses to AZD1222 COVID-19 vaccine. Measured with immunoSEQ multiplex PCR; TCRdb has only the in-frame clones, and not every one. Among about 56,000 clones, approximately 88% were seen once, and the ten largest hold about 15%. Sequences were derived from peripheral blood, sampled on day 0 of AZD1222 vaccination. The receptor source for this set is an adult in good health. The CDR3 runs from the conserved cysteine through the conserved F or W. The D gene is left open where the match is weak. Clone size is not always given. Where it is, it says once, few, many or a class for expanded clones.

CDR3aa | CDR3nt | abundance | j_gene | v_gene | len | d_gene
CASSLAVGNEQFF | TGTGCCAGCAGCTTAGCTGTGGGGAATGAGCAGTTCTTC | . | TRBJ2-1 | TRBV7-6 | 13 | .
CASSQDTGFDYGYTF | TGTGCCAGCAGCCAAGATACCGGGTTTGACTATGGCTACACCTTC | . | TRBJ1-2 | TRBV4-2 | 15 | .
CASSGGTSGGQETQYF | TGTGCCAGCAGCGGAGGGACTAGCGGGGGTCAAGAGACCCAGTACTTC | . | TRBJ2-5 | TRBV9 | 16 | TRBD2
CASWTGSSGNTIYF | TGTGCCTCTTGGACAGGGTCCTCTGGAAACACCATATATTTT | . | TRBJ1-3 | TRBV30 | 14 | TRBD1
CAWSVQSDAPLHF | TGTGCCTGGAGTGTACAGTCTGACGCACCCCTCCACTTT | . | TRBJ1-6 | TRBV30 | 13 | .
CASSLQGSNQPQHF | TGTGCCAGCAGCTTACAGGGTTCGAATCAGCCCCAGCATTTT | . | TRBJ1-5 | TRBV5-6 | 14 | .
CASSPDPVVSGNTIYF | TGTGCCAGCTCACCGGACCCGGTGGTCTCTGGAAACACCATATATTTT | few | TRBJ1-3 | TRBV18 | 16 | .
CASSYRGLKTEAFF | TGTGCCAGCAGTTATCGGGGGTTGAAAACTGAAGCTTTCTTT | . | TRBJ1-1 | TRBV6-5 | 14 | .
CASSEAGRGDQPQHF | TGTGCCAGCAGTGAAGCGGGGAGAGGGGATCAGCCCCAGCATTTT | . | TRBJ1-5 | TRBV25-1 | 15 | .
CASSTGQAGSYEQYF | TGTGCCAGCAGTACTGGACAGGCAGGCTCCTACGAGCAGTACTTC | once | TRBJ2-7 | TRBV6-6 | 15 | TRBD1
CASSFGTGGDIGELFF | TGTGCCAGCAGTTTTGGCACAGGGGGGGACATCGGGGAGCTGTTTTTT | . | TRBJ2-2 | TRBV27 | 16 | .
CASSNVDRGLLLVYGYTF | TGTGCCAGCAGCAATGTCGACAGGGGGCTCCTTCTTGTTTATGGCTACACCTTC | . | TRBJ1-2 | TRBV11-3 | 18 | TRBD1
CASSLSPQGSGGYTF | TGTGCCAGCAGTTTATCCCCACAGGGGAGCGGTGGCTACACCTTC | . | TRBJ1-2 | TRBV27 | 15 | TRBD1
CASGLVGLAGGLSAVYNEQFF | TGTGCTAGTGGTTTGGTAGGGCTAGCGGGAGGTCTCTCAGCAGTCTACAATGAGCAGTTCTTC | . | TRBJ2-1 | TRBV12-5 | 21 | TRBD2
CASSLSGTLNTGELFF | TGTGCCAGCAGTTTATCTGGGACTTTGAACACCGGGGAGCTGTTTTTT | . | TRBJ2-2 | TRBV27 | 16 | .
CASSPPGERAYF | TGTGCCAGTAGTCCCCCAGGGGAAAGGGCCTACTTC | . | TRBJ2-5 | TRBV19 | 12 | .
CASSPSSQNEQFF | TGTGCCAGCTCACCAAGCAGTCAAAATGAGCAGTTCTTC | . | TRBJ2-1 | TRBV18 | 13 | .
CASTVGGLETQYF | TGTGCCAGCACCGTAGGGGGCCTCGAGACCCAGTACTTC | . | TRBJ2-5 | TRBV2 | 13 | TRBD1
CASSQQGAQETQYF | TGTGCCAGCAGCCAACAGGGGGCTCAAGAGACCCAGTACTTC | . | TRBJ2-5 | TRBV3-1/TRBV3-2 | 14 | TRBD1
CASTQAGTGGASGANVLTF | TGCGCCAGCACACAGGCGGGGACAGGGGGCGCGTCGGGGGCCAACGTCCTGACTTTC | . | TRBJ2-6 | TRBV5-1 | 19 | TRBD1
CASSPRTSWAGELFF | TGCGCCAGCAGCCCTAGGACTAGCTGGGCCGGGGAGCTGTTTTTT | . | TRBJ2-2 | TRBV5-1 | 15 | TRBD2
CASSPRTSGNNEQFF | TGTGCCAGCAGCCCTAGGACTAGCGGGAACAATGAGCAGTTCTTC | . | TRBJ2-1 | TRBV5-4 | 15 | TRBD2
CASSFSEDTQYF | TGTGCCAGCAGCTTTTCTGAAGATACGCAGTATTTT | . | TRBJ2-3 | TRBV11-2 | 12 | .
CASSLQGGSTEAFF | TGCGCCAGCAGCTTGCAAGGGGGGAGCACTGAAGCTTTCTTT | . | TRBJ1-1 | TRBV5-1 | 14 | .
CASSVGTGYSYEQYF | TGTGCCAGCAGCGTAGGGACAGGGTACTCCTACGAGCAGTACTTC | once | TRBJ2-7 | TRBV9 | 15 | TRBD1
CASSQGVDQPQHF | TGTGCCAGTAGCCAGGGAGTTGATCAGCCCCAGCATTTT | once | TRBJ1-5 | TRBV19 | 13 | .
CASSLDGQGFYEQYF | TGCGCCAGCAGCTTGGACGGACAGGGGTTCTACGAGCAGTACTTC | . | TRBJ2-7 | TRBV5-1 | 15 | TRBD1